These T cell receptor beta chains were read from a single sample in a study of T cell responses to AZD1222 COVID-19 vaccine. Data came from immunoSEQ multiplex PCR; TCRdb stores just in-frame clones and leaves some out. This sample carries about 120,000 clones, roughly 90% of them seen once, and the ten largest clones take roughly 8.9%. The sample in question was peripheral blood, obtained on day 0 of AZD1222 vaccination. These receptor sequences come from an adult in good health. Each CDR3 is given with its conserved first and last residue. The D gene is left open where the match is weak. The listing skips clone size in some rows; elsewhere it reads once, few, many or a size class.

j_call d_call clone_size v_call cdr3_nt cdr3_aa
TRBJ1-2 NA once TRBV28 TGTGCCAGCAGCCCCCCGGGACACCTCTATGGCTACACCTTC CASSPPGHLYGYTF
TRBJ2-5 TRBD1 NA TRBV6-5 TGTGCCAGCAGTATACAGGGGCCGGGAGAGACCCAGTACTTC CASSIQGPGETQYF
TRBJ2-7 TRBD1 NA TRBV5-4 TGTGCCAGCAGCCCGGGACAGGATTCTGGGAAGCAGTACTTC CASSPGQDSGKQYF
TRBJ1-1 TRBD1 NA TRBV19 TGTGCCAGTAGTACACACAGGGGCGGGGACACTGAAGCTTTCTTT CASSTHRGGDTEAFF
TRBJ1-1 NA once TRBV9 TGTGCCAGCAGCGTCCAGGGGTTGGACACTGAAGCTTTCTTT CASSVQGLDTEAFF
TRBJ2-1 NA NA TRBV18 TGTGCCAGCTCACCACCGGTGGCCTACAATGAGCAGTTCTTC CASSPPVAYNEQFF
TRBJ1-1 NA NA TRBV29-1 TGCAGCGTTGCCCCCACCGCGGGCAGGGAAGCTTTCTTT CSVAPTAGREAFF
TRBJ2-4 TRBD1 NA TRBV2 TGTGCCAGCAAGGGGGCGAGGGGCAAAAACATTCAGTACTTC CASKGARGKNIQYF
TRBJ1-6 NA NA TRBV28 TGTGCCAGCCTTTCCCGGACCCCCTATAATTCACCCCTCCACTTT CASLSRTPYNSPLHF
TRBJ1-1 TRBD1 NA TRBV5-5 TGTGCCAGCAACACAGGGGTCGCAGTCAACACTGAAGCTTTCTTT CASNTGVAVNTEAFF
TRBJ1-1 NA NA TRBV19 TGTGCCAGTAGAACTACAGGGTTCAACACTGAAGCTTTCTTT CASRTTGFNTEAFF
TRBJ1-1 NA few TRBV18 TGTGCCAGCCGAGGGGGGGGGCGGAACACTGAAGCTTTCTTT CASRGGGRNTEAFF
TRBJ2-7 NA once TRBV18 TGTGCCAGCTCACCAACGGGACACCAAACCTACGAGCAGTACTTC CASSPTGHQTYEQYF
TRBJ2-7 TRBD2 NA TRBV3-1/TRBV3-2 TGTGCCAGCAGCCCCAGGTTAGCGGGCCGCCACGAGCAGTACTTC CASSPRLAGRHEQYF
TRBJ1-2 NA NA TRBV28 TGTGCCAGCAGTATCCCGGGGGCCCCCAACTATGGCTACACCTTC CASSIPGAPNYGYTF
TRBJ2-5 NA NA TRBV5-1 TGCGCCAGCAGTTCCCTTCGGGGAGAGACCCAGTACTTC CASSSLRGETQYF
TRBJ1-2 NA NA TRBV2 TGTGCCAGCAGCCGGGACTCTTATGGCTACACCTTC CASSRDSYGYTF
TRBJ1-5 NA NA TRBV5-6 TGTGCCAGCAGCCAGGGGCTGGATCCGGATAGCAATCAGCCCCAGCATTTT CASSQGLDPDSNQPQHF
TRBJ1-2 NA NA TRBV25-1 TGTGCCAGCAGTGCGGCTCTTTGGAGCGGCTACACCTTC CASSAALWSGYTF
TRBJ1-2 NA NA TRBV30 TGTGCCTGGAGTCCTGCCCCGCGGCATGGCTACACCTTC CAWSPAPRHGYTF
TRBJ2-3 NA NA TRBV9 TGTGCCAGCAGCGTATCGGGGGCGGGAGATACGCAGTATTTT CASSVSGAGDTQYF
TRBJ1-4 TRBD1 NA TRBV27 TGTGCCAGCAGTTTTGGGACAGGGGGAATCCCCCCGGAAAAACTGTTTTTT CASSFGTGGIPPEKLFF
TRBJ2-3 TRBD2 once TRBV29-1 TGCAGCGTTTCCGGGACTAGCGGAAAAAACACAGATACGCAGTATTTT CSVSGTSGKNTDTQYF
TRBJ2-1 TRBD2 NA TRBV7-2 TGTGCCAGCAGCGCACGACTAGCGGGAGGGCGAAACAATGAGCAGTTCTTC CASSARLAGGRNNEQFF
TRBJ2-3 TRBD2 few TRBV28 TGTGCCAGCATCCTAGCGGGAGCCTTGCCGGATACGCAGTATTTT CASILAGALPDTQYF
TRBJ1-5 NA few TRBV6-2/TRBV6-3 TGTGCCAGCAGTTACGTAAGGGAGGACCAGCCCCAGCATTTT CASSYVREDQPQHF
TRBJ1-3 NA NA TRBV6-1 TGTGCCAGCAGTGAAGCGCTGAACAGGGGAAACACCATATATTTT CASSEALNRGNTIYF
TRBJ2-3 TRBD1 few TRBV3-1/TRBV3-2 TGTGCCAGCAGCCAAGCCGCCGGGACAGCTACAGATACGCAGTATTTT CASSQAAGTATDTQYF
TRBJ2-1 NA once TRBV3-1/TRBV3-2 TGTGCCAGCAGCCAGACTAGGAATGAGCAGTTCTTC CASSQTRNEQFF
TRBJ2-7 TRBD1 NA TRBV5-1 TGCGCCAGCAGCTGGGCGACAGGGACCTACGAGCAGTACTTC CASSWATGTYEQYF
TRBJ2-3 NA NA TRBV20-1 TGCAGTGCTAGTCGCCCTAGCACAGATACGCAGTATTTT CSASRPSTDTQYF
TRBJ2-7 NA NA TRBV2 TGTGCCAGCACTAAGGAGCGACAGTCCCGCCGGAGTGAGCAGTACTTC CASTKERQSRRSEQYF
TRBJ1-1 NA NA TRBV21-1 TGTGCCAGCAGCGAAGGTATCAGGAGCCATCCACGTCTCCTCATGAACACTGAAGCTTTCTTT CASSEGIRSHPRLLMNTEAFF
TRBJ2-1 TRBD2 NA TRBV6-1 TGTGCCAGCAGTGAGCTAGCGGGAGGGCTTAATGAGCAGTTCTTC CASSELAGGLNEQFF
TRBJ2-3 NA NA TRBV7-3 TGTGCCAGCAGCTTAGAAAGGGGAAGCACAGATACGCAGTATTTT CASSLERGSTDTQYF
TRBJ1-1 NA NA TRBV5-1 TGCGCCAGCAGCTTAACAGTGAACACTGAAGCTTTCTTT CASSLTVNTEAFF
TRBJ1-2 NA NA TRBV25-1 TGTGCCAGCAGTCCCCGGGGTCAGGGTGGCTACACCTTC CASSPRGQGGYTF
TRBJ2-2 NA once TRBV2 TGTGCCAGCCGGGACACCCAAGTATCAGGAGAGCTGTTTTTT CASRDTQVSGELFF
TRBJ2-1 TRBD2 NA TRBV14 TGTGCCAGCAGCCCCACTAGCGGAAGCTACAATGAGCAGTTCTTC CASSPTSGSYNEQFF
TRBJ1-1 NA NA TRBV5-6 TGTGCCAGCAGCTTGGCTCAGGGGAGGCGGTTTAAGGACACTGAAGCTTTCTTT CASSLAQGRRFKDTEAFF
TRBJ2-2 TRBD1 NA TRBV19 TGTGCCAGTATACGGGACAGGGGGTCCACCGGGGAGCTGTTTTTT CASIRDRGSTGELFF
TRBJ1-1 NA NA TRBV4-2 TGTGCCAGCAGCCAAGAAAGGGGGTCGGGTGAAGCTTTCTTT CASSQERGSGEAFF
TRBJ1-2 NA few TRBV6-4 TGTTCCGGTTCGAAGACGGCTGGGGGTAACTATGGCTACACCTTC CSGSKTAGGNYGYTF
TRBJ2-5 TRBD2 NA TRBV11-2 TGTGCCAGCAGCTTAGCATCCGCGGGAGTTTGGGAGACCCAGTACTTC CASSLASAGVWETQYF
TRBJ2-7 NA NA TRBV2 TGTGCCAGCAGTATCTTGATTCGTTACGAGCAGTACTTC CASSILIRYEQYF
TRBJ2-3 NA NA TRBV10-1 TGCGCCAGCAGTGAACAACTCGCCGAAGATACGCAGTATTTT CASSEQLAEDTQYF
TRBJ1-1 NA NA TRBV6-5 TGTGCCAGCAGTTACTCGTGGCAGGGTGGGACTGAAGCTTTCTTT CASSYSWQGGTEAFF
TRBJ1-1 TRBD1 NA TRBV27 TGTGCCAGCAGTTTATCGGGGGACAGGGGTAAAGCTTTCTTT CASSLSGDRGKAFF
TRBJ1-6 TRBD1 NA TRBV2 TGTGCCAGCAGGCGACCTGGACAGGTTGGATCACCCCTCCACTTT CASRRPGQVGSPLHF
TRBJ1-5 NA NA TRBV19 TGTGCCAGTAGTAGCAGAAGCCTTAATCAGCCCCAGCATTTT CASSSRSLNQPQHF
TRBJ1-1 TRBD1 NA TRBV18 TGTGCCAGCTCACCCCGACAGGGGATATTAACTGAAGCTTTCTTT CASSPRQGILTEAFF
TRBJ2-1 NA NA TRBV5-1 TGCGCCAGCAGCTTGATCCCGGGAGTGAGCAATGAGCAGTTCTTC CASSLIPGVSNEQFF